The sequence of this TCR beta chain was determined in a study of low-dose radiotherapy and immunotherapy resistance in tumors (dated by TCRdb to between 2020 and 2023). Regarding the study in general: Cohort 1 received 0.5 Gy per fraction every 2 weeks, with a prescribed total PTV dose of 6.5 Gy. Nivolumab was administered intravenously as a 240 mg flat dose every two weeks, and ipilimumab was administered intravenously at 1 mg/kg every six weeks. Patients in Cohort 2 were given 1 Gy per fraction every two weeks, for a total of 13 Gy across 26 weeks. Eight patients were included in the translational analysis, namely three from the first dose cohort plus the first five from the second dose cohort. No randomization into treatment groups was done for the people taking part in the trial. Patients took aspirin 300 mg orally once daily for four cycles, starting on cycle 1 day 1. An Illumina MiniSeq instrument was used to deep-sequence the TCRalpha and TCRbeta libraries. Superscript III and a set of TRAV- and TRBV-specific primers were used to synthesize first-strand cDNA, so that both TCRalpha and TCRbeta chains were covered. Intravenous cyclophosphamide at 200 mg/m2 was administered every two weeks, one day ahead of each radiation and immunotherapy administration.

For sequencing, an Illumina MiniSeq was employed. TCRs were amplified for approximately 20 PCR cycles with Phusion, using a constant-region primer paired with the adapter attached to the V primers. Amplification of the isolated mRNA was done with the MessageAmp II aRNA Amplification Kit, which involved a roughly 16-hour in vitro transcription at 37 degrees C. The Dynabeads mRNA DIRECT Purification Kit was used to isolate mRNA for TCR sequencing. A second approximately 25-cycle Phusion PCR added indexed Illumina adapters, and products were purified with AMPure XP beads. In the original analysis: Using custom Perl scripts, TCR sequences that encoded the same protein were pooled, out-of-frame sequences were dropped, and the abundance of each clonotype was calculated. Any TCR sequence backed by just one read was left out of the analysis. Repertoire metrics included Shannon entropy, Gini index, clonality, richness, and frequency of TCRs shared between repertoires. TCRdb cleaned the public reads at Q25 with fastp, built clones with MiXCR and kept in-frame beta chains. A single entry per CDR3 protein holds the most common genes and DNA from its merged rows. Here the V and J calls rest on TCRdb's processing, not on the authors' analysis. In this sample the table shows roughly 46,000 distinct CDR3 sequences, about 10% of which occur a single time. The top ten constitute 6.2% of the sample.

Reading the germline V gene gives CDR1 MNHNS and CDR2 SASEGT. The junction shows trimming of 1 base on V and 0 bases on J, plus 10 bases between the germline ends. The CDR3, from cysteine to phenylalanine, totals 17 residues. Of the read, only the CDR3 DNA is kept; its 51 bases are in frame from base 1. What this sample's time point label stands for: before trial treatment. The donors took part in RACIN, a single-arm, phase I, dose-escalation trial that combined nivolumab, ipilimumab, aspirin, low-dose cyclophosphamide and low-dose radiotherapy. Patients were eligible if they had advanced solid tumors that were TIL-negative. This clonotype was counted ten times or more. What antigen it recognizes has not been identified. Base qualities are not at hand, and no much larger clone is one base apart.

The TCR was taken from a female donor with ovarian cancer. The sequencing used PBMCs, collected before treatment. The rearranged chain carries TRBV6-1 and TRBJ2-6; the D gene is not confidently resolved. In nucleotides, the sequence is TGTGCCAGCAGTGAAGTTGGCGGCCACTCTGGGGCCAACGTCCTGACTTTC. Its protein is CASSEVGGHSGANVLTF.